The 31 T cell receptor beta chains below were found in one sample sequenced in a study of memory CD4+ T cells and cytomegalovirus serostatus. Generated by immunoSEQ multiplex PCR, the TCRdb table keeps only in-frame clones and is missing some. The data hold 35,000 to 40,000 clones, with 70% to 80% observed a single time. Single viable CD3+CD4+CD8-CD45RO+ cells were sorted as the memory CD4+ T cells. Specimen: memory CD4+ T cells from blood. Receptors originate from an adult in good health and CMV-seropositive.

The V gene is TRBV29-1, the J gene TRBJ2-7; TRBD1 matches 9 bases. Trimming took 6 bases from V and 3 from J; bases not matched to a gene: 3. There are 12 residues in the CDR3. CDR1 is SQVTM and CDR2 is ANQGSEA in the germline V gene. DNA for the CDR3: TGCAGCGTGGTGACAGGGGGCTACGAGCAGTACTTC. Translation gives CSVVTGGYEQYF.

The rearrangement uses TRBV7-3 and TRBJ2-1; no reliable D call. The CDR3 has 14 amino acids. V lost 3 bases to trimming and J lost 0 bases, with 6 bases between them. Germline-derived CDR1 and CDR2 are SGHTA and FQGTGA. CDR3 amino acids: CASSFADSYNEQFF. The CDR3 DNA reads TGTGCCAGCAGCTTCGCGGACTCCTACAATGAGCAGTTCTTC.

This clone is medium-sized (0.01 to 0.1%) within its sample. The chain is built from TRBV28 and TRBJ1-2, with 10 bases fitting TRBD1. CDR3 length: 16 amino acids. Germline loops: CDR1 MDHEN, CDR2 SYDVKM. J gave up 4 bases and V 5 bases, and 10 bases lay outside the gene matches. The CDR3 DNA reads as TGTGCCAGCAGTCCCGACAGGGGGCGACCGGGCTATGGCTACACCTTC. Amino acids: CASSPDRGRPGYGYTF.

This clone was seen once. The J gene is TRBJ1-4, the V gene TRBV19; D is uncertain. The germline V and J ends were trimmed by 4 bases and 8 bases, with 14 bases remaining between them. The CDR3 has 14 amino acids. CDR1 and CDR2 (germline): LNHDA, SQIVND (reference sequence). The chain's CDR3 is CASSTGRFREKLFF. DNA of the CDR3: TGTGCCAGTAGTACAGGACGATTCAGGGAAAAACTGTTTTTT.

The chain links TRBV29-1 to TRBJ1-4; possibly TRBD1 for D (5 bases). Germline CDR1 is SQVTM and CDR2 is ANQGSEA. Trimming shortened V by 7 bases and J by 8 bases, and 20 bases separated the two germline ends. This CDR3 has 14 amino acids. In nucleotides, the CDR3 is TGCAGCGGGCTAGACGGGGGGAAGGCCGAAAAACTGTTTTTT. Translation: CSGLDGGKAEKLFF.

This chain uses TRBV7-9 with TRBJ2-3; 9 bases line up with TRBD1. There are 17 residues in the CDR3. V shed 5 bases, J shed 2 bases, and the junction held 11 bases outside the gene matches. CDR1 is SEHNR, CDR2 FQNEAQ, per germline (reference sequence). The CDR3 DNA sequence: TGTGCCAGCAGCCGGGGACAGGGACTTGGACACACAGATACGCAGTATTTT. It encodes CASSRGQGLGHTDTQYF.

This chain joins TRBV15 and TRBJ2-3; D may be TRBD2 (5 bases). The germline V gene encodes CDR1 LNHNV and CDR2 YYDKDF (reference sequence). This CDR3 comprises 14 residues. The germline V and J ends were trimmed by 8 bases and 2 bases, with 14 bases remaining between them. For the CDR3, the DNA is TGTGCCACCGGGAGTAAACAGTTCACAGATACGCAGTATTTT. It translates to CATGSKQFTDTQYF.

The CDR3 coding sequence is TGTGCCACCCACCCACCGTACCAAGAGACCCAGTACTTC. It translates to CATHPPYQETQYF. The chain uses TRBV25-1 and TRBJ2-5; D is uncertain. The germline V and J ends were trimmed by 10 bases and 0 bases, with 12 bases remaining between them. Germline V gene lookup returns CDR1 MGHDK and CDR2 SYGVNS. This CDR3 has 13 residues.

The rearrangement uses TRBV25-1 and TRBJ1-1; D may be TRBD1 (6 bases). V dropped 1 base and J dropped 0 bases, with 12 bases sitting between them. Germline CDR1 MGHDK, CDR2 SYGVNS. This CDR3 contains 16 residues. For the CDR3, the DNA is TGTGCCAGCAGTGAATGGGGGGGGGCGTTGAACACTGAAGCTTTCTTT. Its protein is CASSEWGGALNTEAFF.

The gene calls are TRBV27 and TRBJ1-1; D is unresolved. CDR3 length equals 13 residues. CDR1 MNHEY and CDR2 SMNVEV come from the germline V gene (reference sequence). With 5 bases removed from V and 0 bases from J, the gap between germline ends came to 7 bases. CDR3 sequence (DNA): TGTGCCAGCAGTAAGCAGGTGAACACTGAAGCTTTCTTT. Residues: CASSKQVNTEAFF.

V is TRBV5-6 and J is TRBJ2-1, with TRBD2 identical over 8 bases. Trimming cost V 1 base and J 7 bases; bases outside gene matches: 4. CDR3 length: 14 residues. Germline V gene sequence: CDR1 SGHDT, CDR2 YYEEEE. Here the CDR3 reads CASSLYSGTNEQFF. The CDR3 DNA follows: TGTGCCAGCAGCTTGTATAGCGGGACGAATGAGCAGTTCTTC. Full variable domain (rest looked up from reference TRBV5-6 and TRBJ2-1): DAGVTQSPTHLIKTRGQQVTLRCSPKSGHDTVSWYQQALGQGPQFIFQYYEEEERQRGNFPDRFSGHQFPNYSSELNVNALLLGDSALYLCASSLYSGTNEQFFGPGTRLTVL.

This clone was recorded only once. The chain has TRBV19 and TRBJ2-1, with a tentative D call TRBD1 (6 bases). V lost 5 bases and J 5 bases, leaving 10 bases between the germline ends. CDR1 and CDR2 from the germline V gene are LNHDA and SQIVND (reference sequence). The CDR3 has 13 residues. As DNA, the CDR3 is TGTGCCAGTAGTTCAGGACAGAACAATGAGCAGTTCTTC. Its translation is CASSSGQNNEQFF.

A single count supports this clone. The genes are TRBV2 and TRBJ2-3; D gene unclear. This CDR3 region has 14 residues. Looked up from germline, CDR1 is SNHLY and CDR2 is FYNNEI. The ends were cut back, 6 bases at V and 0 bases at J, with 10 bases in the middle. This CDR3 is CASSPQTSTDTQYF. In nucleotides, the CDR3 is TGTGCCAGCAGCCCACAGACTAGCACAGATACGCAGTATTTT.

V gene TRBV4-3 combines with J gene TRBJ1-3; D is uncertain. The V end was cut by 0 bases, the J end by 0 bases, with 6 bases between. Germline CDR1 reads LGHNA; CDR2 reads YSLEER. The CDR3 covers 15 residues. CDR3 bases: TGCGCCAGCAGCCAAGACAGTTACTCTGGAAACACCATATATTTT. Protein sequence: CASSQDSYSGNTIYF.

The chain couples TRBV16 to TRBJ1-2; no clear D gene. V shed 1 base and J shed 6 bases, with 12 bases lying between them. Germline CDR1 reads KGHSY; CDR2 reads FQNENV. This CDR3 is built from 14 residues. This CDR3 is CASSQLSLFNGYTF. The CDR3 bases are TGTGCCAGCAGCCAATTATCTTTGTTCAATGGCTACACCTTC.

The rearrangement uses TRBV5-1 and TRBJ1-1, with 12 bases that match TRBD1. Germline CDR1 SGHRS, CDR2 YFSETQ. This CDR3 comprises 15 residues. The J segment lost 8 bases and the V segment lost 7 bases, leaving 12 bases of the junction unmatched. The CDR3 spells CASSESGTGGSEAFF. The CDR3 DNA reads TGCGCCAGCTCCGAAAGCGGGACAGGGGGCTCAGAAGCTTTCTTT.

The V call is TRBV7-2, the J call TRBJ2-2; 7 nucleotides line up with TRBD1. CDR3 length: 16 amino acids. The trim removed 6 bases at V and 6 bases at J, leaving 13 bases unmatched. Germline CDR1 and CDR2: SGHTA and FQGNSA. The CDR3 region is CASRGLRQGYSGELFF. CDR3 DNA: TGTGCCAGCAGGGGCCTGAGACAGGGTTACTCCGGGGAGCTGTTTTTT.

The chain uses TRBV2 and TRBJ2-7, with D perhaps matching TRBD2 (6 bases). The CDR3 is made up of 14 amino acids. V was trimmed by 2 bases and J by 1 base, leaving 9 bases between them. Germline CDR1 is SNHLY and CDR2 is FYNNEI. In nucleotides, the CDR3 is TGTGCCAGCAGTGAAACCAGCGGGTCCTACGAGCAGTACTTC. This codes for CASSETSGSYEQYF. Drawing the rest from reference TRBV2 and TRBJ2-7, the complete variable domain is EPEVTQTPSHQVTQMGQEVILRCVPISNHLYFYWYRQILGQKVEFLVSFYNNEISEKSEIFDDQFSVERPDGSNFTLKIRSTKLEDSAMYFCASSETSGSYEQYFGPGTRLTVT.

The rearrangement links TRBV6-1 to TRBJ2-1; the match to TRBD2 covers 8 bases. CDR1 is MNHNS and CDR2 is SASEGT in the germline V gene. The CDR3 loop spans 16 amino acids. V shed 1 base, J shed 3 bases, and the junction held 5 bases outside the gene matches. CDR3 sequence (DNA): TGTGCCAGCAGTGAAGTGCCAGCGGGGGACTACAATGAGCAGTTCTTC. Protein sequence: CASSEVPAGDYNEQFF.

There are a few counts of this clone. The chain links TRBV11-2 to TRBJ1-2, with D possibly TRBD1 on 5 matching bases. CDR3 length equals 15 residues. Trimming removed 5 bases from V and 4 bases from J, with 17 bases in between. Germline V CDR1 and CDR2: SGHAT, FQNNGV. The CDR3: CASSGGTGETYGYTF. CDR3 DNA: TGTGCCAGCAGCGGCGGTACGGGGGAGACCTATGGCTACACCTTC.

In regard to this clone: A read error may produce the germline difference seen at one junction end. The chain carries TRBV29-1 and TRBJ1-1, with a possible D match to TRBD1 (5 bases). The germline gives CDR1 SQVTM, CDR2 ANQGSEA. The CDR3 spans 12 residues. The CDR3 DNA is TGCAGCGTAGAAGGCGGGGCCACTGAAGCTTTCTTT. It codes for CSVEGGATEAFF.

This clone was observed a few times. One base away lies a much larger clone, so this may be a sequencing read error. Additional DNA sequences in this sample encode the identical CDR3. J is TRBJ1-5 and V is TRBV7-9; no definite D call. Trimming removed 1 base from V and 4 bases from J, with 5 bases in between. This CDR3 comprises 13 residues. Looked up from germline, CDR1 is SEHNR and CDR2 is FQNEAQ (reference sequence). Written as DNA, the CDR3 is TGTGCCAGCAGCTTAGATGAGAATCAGCCCCAGCATTTT. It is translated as CASSLDENQPQHF.

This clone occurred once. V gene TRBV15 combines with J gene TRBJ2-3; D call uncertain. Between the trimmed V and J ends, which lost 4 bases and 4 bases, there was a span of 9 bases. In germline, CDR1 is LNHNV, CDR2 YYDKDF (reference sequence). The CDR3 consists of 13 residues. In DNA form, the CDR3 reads TGTGCCACCAGCATCAACCTGGCAGATACGCAGTATTTT. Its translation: CATSINLADTQYF.

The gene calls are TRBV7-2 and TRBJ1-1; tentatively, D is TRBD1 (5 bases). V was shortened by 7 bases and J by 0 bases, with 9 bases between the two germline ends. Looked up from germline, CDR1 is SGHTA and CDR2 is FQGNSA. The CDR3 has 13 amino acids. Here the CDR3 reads CASTQQVNTEAFF. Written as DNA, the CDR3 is TGTGCCAGCACCCAACAGGTGAACACTGAAGCTTTCTTT.

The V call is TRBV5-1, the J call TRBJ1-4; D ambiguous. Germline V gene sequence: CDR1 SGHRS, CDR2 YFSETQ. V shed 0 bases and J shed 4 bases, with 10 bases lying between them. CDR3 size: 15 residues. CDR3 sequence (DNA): TGCGCCAGCAGCTTGGGCCCCAGTGATAATGAAAAACTGTTTTTT. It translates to CASSLGPSDNEKLFF. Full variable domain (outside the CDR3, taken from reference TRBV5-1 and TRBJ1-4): KAGVTQTPRYLIKTRGQQVTLSCSPISGHRSVSWYQQTPGQGLQFLFEYFSETQRNKGNFPGRFSGRQFSNSRSEMNVSTLELGDSALYLCASSLGPSDNEKLFFGSGTQLSVL.

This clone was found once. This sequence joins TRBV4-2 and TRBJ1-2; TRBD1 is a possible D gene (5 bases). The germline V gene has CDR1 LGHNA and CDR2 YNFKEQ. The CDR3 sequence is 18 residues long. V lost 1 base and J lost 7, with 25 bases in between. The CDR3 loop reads CASSQARDRIDLSGGYTF. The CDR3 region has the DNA TGTGCCAGCAGCCAAGCCCGGGACCGGATAGACCTAAGTGGTGGCTACACCTTC.

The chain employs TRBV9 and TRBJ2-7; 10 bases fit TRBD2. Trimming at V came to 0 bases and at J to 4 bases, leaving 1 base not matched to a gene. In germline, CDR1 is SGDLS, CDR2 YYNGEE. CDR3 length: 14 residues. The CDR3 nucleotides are TGTGCCAGCAGCGTAGGGACTAGCGGATACGAGCAGTACTTC. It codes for CASSVGTSGYEQYF. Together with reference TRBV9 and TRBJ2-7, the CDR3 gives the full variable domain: DSGVTQTPKHLITATGQRVTLRCSPRSGDLSVYWYQQSLDQGLQFLIQYYNGEERAKGNILERFSAQQFPDLHSELNLSSLELGDSALYFCASSVGTSGYEQYFGPGTRLTVT.

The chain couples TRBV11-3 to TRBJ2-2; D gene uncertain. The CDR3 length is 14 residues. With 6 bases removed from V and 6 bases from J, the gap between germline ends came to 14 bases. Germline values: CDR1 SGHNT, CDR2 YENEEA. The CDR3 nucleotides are TGTGCCAGCAGTATAGGAAGGAGCTCCGGGGAGCTGTTTTTT. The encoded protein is CASSIGRSSGELFF.

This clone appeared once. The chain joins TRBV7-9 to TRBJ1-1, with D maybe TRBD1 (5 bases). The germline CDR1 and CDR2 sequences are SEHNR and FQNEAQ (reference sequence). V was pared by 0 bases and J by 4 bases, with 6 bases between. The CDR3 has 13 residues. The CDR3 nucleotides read TGTGCCAGCAGCTTAGCAGGGGCCACTGAAGCTTTCTTT. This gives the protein CASSLAGATEAFF.

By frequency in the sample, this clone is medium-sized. In DNA, the CDR3 is TGCGCCAGCAGCCGCGAGAGGGGGCTTAATGAAAAACTGTTTTTT. This sequence encodes CASSRERGLNEKLFF. The rearrangement uses TRBV4-3 and TRBJ1-4, with 7 bases aligning to TRBD1. Germline assignment: CDR1 LGHNA and CDR2 YSLEER. This CDR3 is 15 amino acids long. After removal of 4 bases from V and 4 bases from J, the junction contained 6 bases not matched to a gene.

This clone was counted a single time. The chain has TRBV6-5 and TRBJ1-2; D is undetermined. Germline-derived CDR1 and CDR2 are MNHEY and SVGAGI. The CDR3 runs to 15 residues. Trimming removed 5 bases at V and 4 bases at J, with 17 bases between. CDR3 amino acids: CASSIVPGPLYGYTF. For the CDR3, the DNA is TGTGCCAGCAGTATTGTTCCCGGCCCCCTCTATGGCTACACCTTC.